This TCR beta chain derives from a study of blood T cell repertoires in COVID-19. Germline V gene sequence: CDR1 SGHAT, CDR2 FQNNGV. The CDR3 runs to 17 residues. Some clones are missing from TCRdb's copy, which holds only in-frame ones; the method was immunoSEQ multiplex PCR. The sample lists roughly 220,000 clones; roughly 84% were seen once. On this clone itself: At one end the junction does not follow the germline gene, possibly because of a read error.

This chain links TRBV11-2 with TRBJ2-5, with 13 bases lining up with TRBD2. Sequenced input: PBMCs or T cells enriched from blood (not recorded which). This TCR was recovered from a woman in her thirties or forties who had recovered from COVID-19. Here the CDR3 reads CASSSPYRSGTSGIPHF. CDR3 coding DNA: TGTGCCAGCAGCTCTCCATACAGGTCCGGGACTAGCGGGATTCCGCACTTC.